The entry below gives a single T cell receptor beta chain sequence along with its context. Sequencing was performed with immunoSEQ multiplex PCR; in TCRdb, only in-frame clones are kept and a portion is missing. The sample has fewer than 250,000 clones; just under 85% are singletons. These data belong to a study of blood T cell repertoires in COVID-19. Across the study: Sites in the United States, Italy and Spain provided acute and convalescent COVID-19 samples.

CDR3 length equals 14 residues. The germline V gene encodes CDR1 SGHNT and CDR2 YENEEA. Between the trimmed V and J ends, which lost 5 bases and 3 bases, there was a span of 11 bases. This clonotype was sampled from a woman aged 60-75 years with active or convalescent COVID-19. The specimen was peripheral blood. The J gene is TRBJ2-1, the V gene TRBV11-3, with D possibly matching TRBD2 (6 bases). The CDR3 DNA reads TGTGCCAGCAGCACATCCGGGGGCTACAATGAGCAGTTCTTC. Its protein is CASSTSGGYNEQFF. Based on the CDR3 plus reference TRBV11-3 and TRBJ2-1, the full variable domain is EAGVVQSPRYKIIEKKQPVAFWCNPISGHNTLYWYLQNLGQGPELLIRYENEEAVDDSQLPKDRFSAERLKGVDSTLKIQPAELGDSAVYLCASSTSGGYNEQFFGPGTRLTVL.